The subject of this entry is one TCR beta chain. The J segment lost 9 bases and the V segment lost 6 bases, leaving 13 bases of the junction unmatched. Per the germline V gene, CDR1 is SGHRS and CDR2 is YFSETQ. The CDR3 totals 15 residues. This sample stems from a study of blood T cell repertoires in COVID-19. Using immunoSEQ multiplex PCR, the repertoire was profiled, and TCRdb retains in-frame clones only, with some absent. In the table there are approximately 100,000 clones, 85% of which are singletons. The chain recombines TRBV5-1 with TRBJ2-1; 9 bases agree with TRBD1. The clonotype originates from a woman between 65 and 79 years old with active or convalescent COVID-19. Material for sequencing was peripheral blood. The CDR3 here is CASKERGQGSSEQFF. The CDR3 nucleotides read TGCGCCAGCAAGGAGCGTGGACAGGGGTCCTCTGAGCAGTTCTTC.